This paragraph covers one T cell receptor beta chain sequence. The data are from a study of blood T cell repertoires in COVID-19. Study-level information: Samples came from the United States, Italy and Spain, spanning acute and convalescent COVID-19. PBMCs, B-cell-depleted T cells, or T cells provided the cDNA or gDNA that made up the material.

As processed by the authors: Using reference gene primer amplification, nucleated cell counts were estimated. Generated by immunoSEQ multiplex PCR, the TCRdb table keeps only in-frame clones and is missing some. That table gives V, J and clone size, and the DNA gave D and trimming. The sample has more than 100,000 clones; 75% to 90% are singletons. The sample consisted of peripheral blood. The sequence was obtained from a man in his forties with acute or convalescent COVID-19.

CDR3 in amino acids: CASSHDITSTDTQYF. CDR3 coding DNA: TGTGCCAGCAGCCACGACATTACTAGCACAGATACGCAGTATTTT. This chain joins TRBV7-2 and TRBJ2-3; no firm D call. The CDR3 has 15 amino acids. The V end lost 5 bases, the J end lost 0 bases, and 12 bases lay between the germline ends. Germline assignment: CDR1 SGHTA and CDR2 FQGNSA.